This entry lists 9 T cell receptor beta chains sequenced from one sample in a study of spatial heterogeneity in lung cancer. TCRdb itself ran the 5' RACE reads through MiXCR, one entry per CDR3 protein. Among 11,000 or so distinct CDR3 sequences listed, 3.9% were seen once. Documented time point: sample taken at primary tumor resection. Frozen PBMC, nontumor lung or tumor provided whole RNA, which was sequenced unsorted. This sample comprised normal lung tissue next to the tumor, obtained at surgery. Every receptor here comes from a male donor with early-stage non-small cell lung cancer.

At least ten counts were recorded for this clonotype. V and J are TRBV6-6 and TRBJ2-7; the match to TRBD2 covers 14 bases. The germline CDR1 and CDR2 sequences are MNHNY and SVGAGI (reference sequence). V shed 7 bases and J 6 bases; nucleotides not matched to a gene: 8. The CDR3 extends over 15 amino acids. CDR3 sequence reads: CASTGTSGSRSEQYF. In DNA, the CDR3 is TGTGCCAGCACCGGGACTAGCGGGAGTCGATCCGAGCAGTACTTC.

In its sample, this clonotype was seen many times. This rearrangement joins TRBV20-1 to TRBJ2-4; 7 nucleotides align to TRBD2. The CDR3 extends over 13 amino acids. Germline V lookup: CDR1 DFQATT, CDR2 SNEGSKA (reference sequence). The V and J ends lost 5 bases and 8 bases, in that order; junction bases with no gene match: 9. The CDR3, as DNA: TGCAGTGCTCTTGACTCTGCGGGGGACATTCAGTACTTC. Encoded protein: CSALDSAGDIQYF.

This clonotype has ten or more counts. This sequence joins TRBV10-3 and TRBJ2-7, with a tentative D call TRBD2 (5 bases). This CDR3 spans 14 amino acids. Germline-derived CDR1 and CDR2 are ENHRY and SYGVKD. V lost 2 bases to trimming and J lost 3 bases, with 11 bases between them. DNA of the CDR3: TGTGCCATCAGTGAGGTCGGAGGACGCTACGAGCAGTACTTC. Amino acids: CAISEVGGRYEQYF.

This clonotype is deemed medium-sized. This chain links TRBV20-1 with TRBJ2-3; D remains ambiguous. Trimming cost V 0 bases and J 1 base, with 11 bases left between them. This CDR3 spans 15 amino acids. CDR1 DFQATT and CDR2 SNEGSKA come from the germline V gene (reference sequence). The CDR3 nucleotides are TGCAGTGCTAGAGAATTCCTCGAACGCACAGATACGCAGTATTTT. Amino acids: CSAREFLERTDTQYF.

This clonotype was observed many times. V usage is TRBV5-1 and J usage is TRBJ2-7; possibly TRBD1 or TRBD2 for D (6 bases each). Between the trimmed V and J ends, which lost 0 bases and 2 bases, there was a span of 9 bases. The CDR3 contains 14 residues. CDR1 and CDR2 from the germline V gene are SGHRS and YFSETQ. This CDR3 reads CASSLEGGAYEQYF. In nucleotides, the CDR3 is TGCGCCAGCAGCTTGGAGGGGGGTGCCTACGAGCAGTACTTC.

In its sample, this clonotype was seen many times. The chain's CDR3 is CASSFSVYEQYF. CDR3 sequence (DNA): TGTGCCAGCAGCTTCAGCGTCTACGAGCAGTACTTC. The chain recombines TRBV5-6 with TRBJ2-7; no clear D. The CDR3 is 12 residues long. V lost 2 bases, J lost 3 bases, and 6 bases lay in between. Germline V gene data show CDR1 as SGHDT and CDR2 as YYEEEE.

This clonotype was observed many times. V is TRBV27 and J is TRBJ2-7; 10 nucleotides match TRBD2. V dropped 6 bases and J dropped 5; count of bases not matched to a gene: 4. The CDR3 consists of 13 residues. Germline CDR1 is MNHEY and CDR2 is SMNVEV (reference sequence). This CDR3 is CASRLAGRDEQYF. CDR3 DNA: TGTGCCAGCAGACTAGCGGGAAGGGACGAGCAGTACTTC.

This clonotype was observed many times. This chain joins TRBV20-1 and TRBJ2-1, with D tentatively TRBD1 or TRBD2 (6 bases each). With 3 bases removed from V and 3 bases from J, the gap between germline ends came to 12 bases. The CDR3 has 14 amino acids. CDR1 is DFQATT, CDR2 SNEGSKA, per germline (reference sequence). The CDR3 nucleotides are TGCAGTGCTAGTCTCAGGGGAGGCTACAATGAGCAGTTCTTC. Amino acids: CSASLRGGYNEQFF.

By share, this clonotype counts as medium-sized. The chain uses TRBV7-9 and TRBJ2-1, with a weak D call TRBD2 (5 bases). Trimming pared 6 bases from V and 0 bases from J, leaving 9 bases between. This CDR3 is 14 amino acids long. CDR1 and CDR2 (germline): SEHNR, FQNEAQ (reference sequence). The chain's CDR3 is CASRRGSSYNEQFF. CDR3 coding DNA: TGTGCCAGCAGACGGGGTAGCTCCTACAATGAGCAGTTCTTC.